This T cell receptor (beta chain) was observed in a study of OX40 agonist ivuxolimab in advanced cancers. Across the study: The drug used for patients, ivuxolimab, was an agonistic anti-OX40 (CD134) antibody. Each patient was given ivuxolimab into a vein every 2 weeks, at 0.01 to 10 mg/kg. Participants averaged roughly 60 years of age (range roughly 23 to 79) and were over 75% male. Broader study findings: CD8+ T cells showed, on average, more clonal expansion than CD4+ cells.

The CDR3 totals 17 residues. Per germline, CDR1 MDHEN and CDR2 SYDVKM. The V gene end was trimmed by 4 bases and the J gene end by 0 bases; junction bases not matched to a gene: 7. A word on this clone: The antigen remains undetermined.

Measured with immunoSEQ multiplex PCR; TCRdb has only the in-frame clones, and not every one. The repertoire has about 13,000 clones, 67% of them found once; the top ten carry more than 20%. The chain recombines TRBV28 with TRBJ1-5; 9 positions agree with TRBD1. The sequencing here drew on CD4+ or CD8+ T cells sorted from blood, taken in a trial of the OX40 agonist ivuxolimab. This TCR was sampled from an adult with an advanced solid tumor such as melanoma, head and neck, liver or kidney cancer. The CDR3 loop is CASSSFRDRDSNQPQHF. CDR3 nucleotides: TGTGCCAGCAGTTCTTTTCGGGACAGGGATAGCAATCAGCCCCAGCATTTT.